Included here is one T cell receptor beta chain sequence, with context. What it binds is not known. The data were obtained in a study of CD8 T cells in Susac syndrome. Across the study: Of the sequenced Susac syndrome patients, six had active disease and eight were in remission.

Study outcomes and limitations: Susac CD8+ clonal expansion peaked in TEMRA cells and active patients.

The CDR3 spans 13 residues. The germline V and J ends were trimmed by 8 bases and 3 bases, with 12 bases remaining between them. CDR1 and CDR2 (germline): MNHNS, SASEGT. Reverse transcription of roughly 0.5 to 1 ug RNA was performed with random hexamers. Each CDR3 protein gets one entry after TCRdb re-called the immunoSEQ multiplex PCR reads with MiXCR. The sample yields around 100,000 distinct CDR3 sequences, 95% seen once. The gene calls are TRBV6-1 and TRBJ2-3; a weak D match, TRBD2 (5 bases). Sequenced input: CD8+ T cells from PBMCs. This receptor was taken from a human donor with Susac syndrome. CDR3 nucleotide sequence: TGTGCCAGCTTAAGCGGAAGTACAGATACGCAGTATTTT. It yields the protein CASLSGSTDTQYF.